This T cell receptor (beta chain) was obtained from a study of blood T cells in healthy people across ages (dated by TCRdb to the mid-2010s). At the level of the whole study: Template switching captured roughly one uniquely barcoded TCR beta cDNA molecule per two T cells in model experiments. The study measured age-related changes in TCR beta repertoire diversity using deep sequencing normalized with unique cDNA molecular identifiers. The donors were split into four age groups: young (average about 16 years), middle-aged (39), aged (approximately 60) and long-lived (about 74). Two additional independent replicas of 1 million unique cDNA reads from the same blood draw were analyzed for two donors (one aged 18 to 29 and one aged 80 or older). The study at large found these results: The percentage of naive T cells measured by flow cytometry correlated strongly with observed TCR beta diversity. Since profiling was done on bulk unsorted PBMCs, naive and antigen-experienced compartments could not be conclusively compared. Because the CMV infection status of the donors was unknown, age-related changes in expanded clonotypes may potentially have been confounded. As age increased, observed TCR beta diversity per million T cells dropped in a roughly linear way, and a significant reduction was already evident by age around 41. Compared with the aged group, the long-lived group had more naive CD4+ T cells, fewer expanded clones and increased TCR diversity, a pattern suggesting age selection. Estimates of total diversity from one million sequenced T cells were regarded as lower bounds and underestimates.

The protocol used for the library was 5' RACE. The sample was run on an Illumina HiSeq 2500. A second PCR of about 7 to 12 cycles was performed with a sample-barcoded 5' primer and a J-beta primer mix. A template-switch 5' adaptor carrying 12 random nucleotides introduced a unique molecular identifier onto each TCR beta cDNA molecule. Each sample yielded at least 3 million CDR3-containing paired-end reads. First-strand cDNA synthesis was performed from all RNA using the Mint cDNA synthesis kit, with priming by a TRBC-specific oligonucleotide. Following uracil-DNA glycosylase treatment, a first 18-cycle PCR with universal primers M1SS and BC2_uni_R was performed on all cDNA. The authors processed their data as follows. Each sample was normalized by randomly selecting 1 million high-quality reads, each carrying a distinct molecular identifier. Instead of being binned into consensus sequences, reads that shared molecular identifiers were thrown out. MiTCR, set to a Q25 quality threshold and the strictest error-elimination algorithm, was used for CDR3 identification, clonotype clustering and error correction. A nonparametric unseen species model with Euler transformation was used to estimate a lower bound on total TCR beta diversity. TCRdb reran the public reads through fastp at Q25 and MiXCR, keeping productive beta chains. A single entry per CDR3 protein holds the most common genes and DNA from its merged rows. The V and J calls and clone size are TCRdb's, not the authors'. The sample records around 780,000 distinct CDR3 sequences, 20% to 30% of which are singletons. The ten largest clones capture about 3% of the sample.

This clonotype was observed at least ten times. The target of this receptor is not known. Per-base qualities were not stored, and no clone one base away is much larger. Systemically healthy Caucasian individuals from Russia, 35 to 50 in total and aged about 6 to 100 years, were included as donors. Approximately 9.3 milliliters of peripheral blood were drawn from each donor into EDTA-treated Vacutainer tubes. Ficoll-Paque density-gradient centrifugation was used to isolate PBMCs, with at least 7 million obtained per sample. Total RNA was extracted from PBMCs with Trizol reagent, with at least 5 micrograms obtained per sample. For every donor, an aliquot of PBMCs went through flow cytometry to measure the percentages of naive CD45RAhigh/CD27high T cells. Taken from the germline V gene, the CDR1 and CDR2 loops are SGHAT and FQNNGV. V gives up 7 bases and J gives up 1 base, and the segment between their germline ends measures 11 bases. From its cysteine to its phenylalanine, the CDR3 spans 15 amino acids. Only CDR3 DNA is held: 45 bases, read in frame from base 1.

The sample was also reused in another study, on T cells of mothers and their children. That second report states: Nine systemically healthy Caucasian individuals, comprising three mothers and their six children, were included as donors. cDNA synthesis consumed the entire amount of extracted RNA, loaded at around 1.5 ug RNA in each 15 ul reaction. In the second PCR, the M1S primer added sample barcodes and 2-4 random nucleotides. Over 9.5 million TCR beta CDR3 reads were obtained for each mother, and approximately 3.2 million reads were obtained for each child. TCR recombination output is similarly shaped by thymic selection in related and unrelated pairs, with a minor effect exerted by inherited differences. Normalized repertoire overlap in related mother-child pairs was always slightly higher than in unrelated mother-child pairs, but the difference was never significant. With a sensitivity of approximately 93 clones per million clonotypes, no persistent microchimeric T cell clones were detected. In the study, deep NGS was used to compare the TCR beta repertoires of mothers and children, and features distinguishing related mother-child pairs from unrelated individuals were sought. On average, the children were 11 +/- 4 years old, while the mothers were about 37 +/- 4 years old. After adapter ligation was performed with NEBNext reagents, the libraries were sequenced on an Illumina HiSeq 2000 with 100+100 nt paired-end reads. To prevent cross-contamination, the mother and child libraries were prepared one month apart and sequenced in separate runs. For each donor, between about 450,000 and 2,300,000 distinct TCR beta clonotypes were identified. Naive TCR beta clonotypes were estimated from low-frequency clonotypes matched to each donor's FACS-determined naive share, without sorting.

The chain couples TRBV11-2 to TRBJ2-6; a confident D gene designation cannot be given. This sequence originates from a boy between 10 and 17 years old in good health. Material for sequencing was blood. The sequence in DNA is TGTGCCAGCATTATCTTCCGGTCTGGGGCCAACGTCCTGACTTTC. Translated, this gives CASIIFRSGANVLTF.